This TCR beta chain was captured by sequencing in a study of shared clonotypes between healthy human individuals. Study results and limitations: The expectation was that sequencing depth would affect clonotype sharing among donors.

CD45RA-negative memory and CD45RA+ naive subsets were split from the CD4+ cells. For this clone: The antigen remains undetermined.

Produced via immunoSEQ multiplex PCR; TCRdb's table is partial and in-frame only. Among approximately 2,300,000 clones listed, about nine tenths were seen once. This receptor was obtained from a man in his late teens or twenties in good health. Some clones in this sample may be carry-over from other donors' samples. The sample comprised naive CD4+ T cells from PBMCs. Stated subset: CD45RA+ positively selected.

The CDR3 nucleotides read TGTGCCAGCAGCTTAGCGTCGGTTACCTACGAGCAGTACTTC. Amino acid sequence: CASSLASVTYEQYF. The chain links TRBV7-2 to TRBJ2-7; D unclear. This CDR3 contains 14 residues. Trimming took off 0 bases at V and 2 bases at J, with 8 bases between the two ends. Germline V gene sequence: CDR1 SGHTA, CDR2 FQGNSA. Based on the CDR3 plus reference TRBV7-2 and TRBJ2-7, the full variable domain is GAGVSQSPSNKVTEKGKDVELRCDPISGHTALYWYRQSLGQGLEFLIYFQGNSAPDKSGLPSDRFSAERTGGSVSTLTIQRTQQEDSAVYLCASSLASVTYEQYFGPGTRLTVT.